Included here is one T cell receptor beta chain sequence, with context. These data originate in a study of blood T cell repertoires in COVID-19. Study information: PBMCs, B-cell-depleted T cells, or T cells were the source of the cDNA or gDNA that made up the material.

Methods used by the authors: Counts of nucleated cells, estimated from reference gene primer amplification, were obtained. The table came from immunoSEQ multiplex PCR; TCRdb's copy has only in-frame clones and leaves some out. That table is the source of V, J and clone size, and D and trimming were worked out from the DNA. The sample lists about 210,000 clones, 75% to 90% occurring once. The ends were cut back, 6 bases at V and 4 bases at J, with 24 bases in the middle. Germline assignment: CDR1 LNHDA and CDR2 SQIVND (reference sequence). This CDR3 comprises 18 residues. Sequenced material: peripheral blood. The chain carries TRBV19 and TRBJ2-2; a weak D match, TRBD2 (6 bases). The receptor's source is a man between 40 and 49 years old with acute or convalescent COVID-19. CDR3 residues: CASRFRRAGAPPTGELFF. The CDR3 coding sequence is TGTGCCAGTAGGTTTCGGAGGGCGGGCGCCCCCCCCACCGGGGAGCTGTTTTTT.